These 12 T cell receptor beta chains came from one sample sequenced in a study of cytomegalovirus exposure and HLA in healthy donors (dated by TCRdb to about 2017). The library was made by the immunoSEQ multiplex PCR assay. For the multiplex PCR, a mixture combining 60 forward primers for TCR Vbeta segments and 13 reverse primers for TCR Jbeta segments was used. In TCRdb, the immuneACCESS table is reduced to in-frame sequences with V and J assigned. These tables do not hold every clone; where another copy was compared, an unresolved V gene accounts for under half, and the others remain unexplained. This sample has around 130,000 clones in its table, and 70% to 90% of those were observed once. The top ten clonotypes cover about 1.7% of the sample. Source material: PBMCs. Receptors originate from a man aged 40-49 years in good health and CMV-seronegative.

This chain connects TRBV7-9 to TRBJ2-1; a weak D match, TRBD2 (5 bases). V was pared by 5 bases and J by 7 bases, with 21 bases between. This CDR3 spans 16 amino acids. Germline loops: CDR1 SEHNR, CDR2 FQNEAQ (reference sequence). Written as DNA, the CDR3 is TGTGCCAGCAGCCCGGCTTCGGGATTCCGCTTAAATGAGCAGTTCTTC. Its translation is CASSPASGFRLNEQFF.

DNA of the CDR3: TGCAGCGTCTCCCCGTGGGGACAGGGCGACAAACTGTTTTTT. It yields the protein CSVSPWGQGDKLFF. The chain uses TRBV29-1 and TRBJ1-4, with TRBD1 matching over 9 bases. Germline V gene sequence: CDR1 SQVTM, CDR2 ANQGSEA. The V and J ends lost 6 bases and 11 bases, in that order; junction bases with no gene match: 13. The CDR3 extends over 14 amino acids.

The J gene is TRBJ1-1, the V gene TRBV4-1; 7 positions agree with TRBD1. The CDR3 is 15 residues long. The germline gives CDR1 MGHRA, CDR2 YSYEKL. V lost 1 base to trimming and J lost 4 bases; unmatched junction nucleotides: 6. CDR3 DNA: TGCGCCAGCAGCCAAGGCCCCCAGGGGGGCACTGAAGCTTTCTTT. Translating it yields CASSQGPQGGTEAFF.

This chain connects TRBV29-1 to TRBJ1-1; no firm D call. CDR1 is SQVTM and CDR2 is ANQGSEA in the germline V gene. Trimming shortened V by 3 bases and J by 6 bases, and 11 bases separated the two germline ends. The CDR3 runs 12 residues. CDR3 residues: CSVDLGRAEAFF. The CDR3 bases are TGCAGCGTTGATTTGGGGAGGGCTGAAGCTTTCTTT.

This rearrangement joins TRBV5-1 to TRBJ2-1, with 7 bases matching TRBD2. Unmatched junction bases numbered 18, after V lost 4 bases and J lost 8 bases. CDR1 is SGHRS and CDR2 is YFSETQ in the germline V gene. The length of the CDR3 is 17 residues. In DNA form, the CDR3 reads TGCGCCAGCAGCCCTGTGCCCGGGGGGATAGGAGGGGATGAGCAGTTCTTC. This gives the protein CASSPVPGGIGGDEQFF.

The chain has TRBV9 and TRBJ2-7, with TRBD2 matching 8 bases. Germline V CDR1 and CDR2: SGDLS, YYNGEE. V was clipped by 3 bases and J by 1 base; unmatched bases: 9. The length of the CDR3 is 16 residues. The CDR3 DNA follows: TGTGCCAGCAGCGCCGGGGGGGGGTCCCTTTCCTACGAGCAGTACTTC. It specifies CASSAGGGSLSYEQYF.

The chain uses TRBV11-2 and TRBJ2-5; tentatively, D is TRBD1 (6 bases). The CDR3 extends over 14 amino acids. From germline, CDR1 is SGHAT and CDR2 FQNNGV. With 5 bases removed from V and 1 base from J, the gap between germline ends came to 11 bases. The CDR3 sequence: CASSQDSLQETQYF. The CDR3 DNA is TGTGCCAGCAGCCAGGACAGTCTCCAAGAGACCCAGTACTTC.

This chain uses TRBV19 with TRBJ2-1, with TRBD1 matching over 7 bases. Germline V gene sequence: CDR1 LNHDA, CDR2 SQIVND (reference sequence). J gave up 2 bases and V 8 bases, and 9 bases lay outside the gene matches. There are 15 residues in the CDR3. The CDR3 region is CASSVDRVTYNEQFF. The CDR3 DNA reads TGTGCCAGTTCCGTCGACAGGGTTACCTACAATGAGCAGTTCTTC.

The chain uses TRBV23-1 and TRBJ1-5, with TRBD1 matching 9 bases. TRBV23-1 is an ORF, and what it does is uncertain. This CDR3 comprises 15 residues. Losses at the gene ends were 7 bases for V and 3 bases for J; bases not matched to a gene: 7. In nucleotides, the CDR3 is TGCGCCAGCAAAGGGAGGGACAGGGACAATCAGCCCCAGCATTTT. Its protein is CASKGRDRDNQPQHF.

The V gene is TRBV19, the J gene TRBJ2-6, with 11 bases aligning to TRBD2. V trimming: 8 bases; J trimming: 3 bases; junction bases outside the gene matches: 9. In germline, CDR1 is LNHDA, CDR2 SQIVND (reference sequence). CDR3 length equals 17 residues. The CDR3 loop reads CASATSGRSSGANVLTF. The CDR3 nucleotides read TGTGCCAGTGCAACTAGCGGGAGAAGTAGTGGGGCCAACGTCCTGACTTTC.

The chain is built from TRBV7-2 and TRBJ2-1; possibly TRBD2 for D (6 bases). Looked up from germline, CDR1 is SGHTA and CDR2 is FQGNSA. Trimming pared 1 base from V and 0 bases from J, leaving 13 bases between. The CDR3 extends over 17 amino acids. This CDR3 reads CASSLEVSGHSYNEQFF. The CDR3 region has the DNA TGTGCCAGCAGCTTAGAGGTTAGCGGCCACTCCTACAATGAGCAGTTCTTC.

The chain carries TRBV2 and TRBJ1-4; 8 bases match TRBD1. The CDR3 spans 15 residues. The trim removed 7 bases at V and 9 bases at J, leaving 13 bases unmatched. Germline CDR1 is SNHLY and CDR2 is FYNNEI. The CDR3 reads CASMGDIRDRQKLFF. The CDR3 region has the DNA TGTGCCAGCATGGGTGACATACGGGACAGGCAAAAACTGTTTTTT.